This is a list of T cell receptor beta chains from one sample in a study of control samples from healthy donors and cancer patients. Repertoires were generated with immunoSEQ multiplex PCR, while TCRdb's copy carries only in-frame clones and drops some. This table holds over 150,000 clones, approximately 94% found once. The sequencing input was blood. The receptor set was obtained from a man aged 30-40 years in good health. CDR3s include the opening cysteine and the closing phenylalanine or tryptophan. Each record gives: J gene, D gene, V gene, clone size, CDR3 DNA, CDR3 protein. D genes are given only for firm matches. Size tells how often a clone was seen (once, few, many) or the class of an expanded clone, and some rows leave it out.

j_call: TRBJ2-5; d_call: .; v_call: TRBV21-1; clone_size: .; cdr3_nt: TGTGCCAGCAGCAAGGACAGGGCGGAGACCCAGTACTTC; cdr3_aa: CASSKDRAETQYF
j_call: TRBJ1-6; d_call: .; v_call: TRBV6-5; clone_size: .; cdr3_nt: TGTGCCAGCAGTAATAGAGGAGGGTCAGGTTCACCCCTCCACTTT; cdr3_aa: CASSNRGGSGSPLHF
j_call: TRBJ1-4; d_call: TRBD1; v_call: TRBV13; clone_size: .; cdr3_nt: TGTGCCAGCAGCTTAGGCCTAGGGACAGGGACTACTAATGAAAAACTGTTTTTT; cdr3_aa: CASSLGLGTGTTNEKLFF
j_call: TRBJ1-5; d_call: .; v_call: TRBV11-2; clone_size: .; cdr3_nt: TGTGCCAGCAGCTTAGGGGACAATCAGCCCCAGCATTTT; cdr3_aa: CASSLGDNQPQHF
j_call: TRBJ2-3; d_call: TRBD2; v_call: TRBV2; clone_size: .; cdr3_nt: TGTGCCAGCAGCGACGGGACTAGTGGGCCAGATACGCAGTATTTT; cdr3_aa: CASSDGTSGPDTQYF
j_call: TRBJ1-1; d_call: .; v_call: TRBV24-1; clone_size: once; cdr3_nt: TGTGCCACCAGCTACTCCGCGAACACTGAAGCTTTCTTT; cdr3_aa: CATSYSANTEAFF
j_call: TRBJ2-3; d_call: .; v_call: TRBV7-9; clone_size: .; cdr3_nt: TGTGCCAGCACCTGGGGGGGGCGCACAGATACGCAGTATTTT; cdr3_aa: CASTWGGRTDTQYF
j_call: TRBJ1-2; d_call: .; v_call: TRBV2; clone_size: .; cdr3_nt: TGTGCCAGCAGGGGGACTGGCTATGGCTACACCTTC; cdr3_aa: CASRGTGYGYTF
j_call: TRBJ1-2; d_call: .; v_call: TRBV7-6; clone_size: .; cdr3_nt: TGTGCCAGCAGCCTATATACCGTTGTTGGGGGGAACTATGGCTACACCTTC; cdr3_aa: CASSLYTVVGGNYGYTF
j_call: TRBJ2-6; d_call: TRBD1; v_call: TRBV28; clone_size: once; cdr3_nt: TGTGCCAGCACCTCCGGCAGGGGGCTGTCTGGGGCCAACGTCCTGACTTTC; cdr3_aa: CASTSGRGLSGANVLTF
j_call: TRBJ2-1; d_call: .; v_call: TRBV27; clone_size: .; cdr3_nt: TGTGCCAGCAGTCTCTACAATGAGCAGTTCTTC; cdr3_aa: CASSLYNEQFF
j_call: TRBJ1-5; d_call: .; v_call: TRBV7-2; clone_size: .; cdr3_nt: TGTGCCAGCAGCTTTCAAAGGGCGGCGGGGAATCAGCCCCAGCATTTT; cdr3_aa: CASSFQRAAGNQPQHF
j_call: TRBJ2-1; d_call: TRBD2; v_call: TRBV24-1; clone_size: .; cdr3_nt: TGTGCCACCAGTGATTTTGGCCCCCGGGGGGGGATTGAGCAGTTCTTC; cdr3_aa: CATSDFGPRGGIEQFF
j_call: TRBJ1-5; d_call: .; v_call: TRBV25-1; clone_size: few; cdr3_nt: TGTGCCAGCAGTCCACCCCCGACAGGAGCCAATCAGCCCCAGCATTTT; cdr3_aa: CASSPPPTGANQPQHF
j_call: TRBJ1-2; d_call: .; v_call: TRBV5-8; clone_size: .; cdr3_nt: TGTGCCAGCAGCTTAGGGACACATAACTATGGCTACACCTTC; cdr3_aa: CASSLGTHNYGYTF
j_call: TRBJ1-5; d_call: .; v_call: TRBV7-9; clone_size: .; cdr3_nt: TGTGCCAGCAGCTCAGGGGACGGGGGCTCGGGGCAGCCCCAGCATTTT; cdr3_aa: CASSSGDGGSGQPQHF
j_call: TRBJ2-2; d_call: .; v_call: TRBV7-2; clone_size: few; cdr3_nt: TGTGCCAGCAGCTCCGACACCGGGGAGCTGTTTTTT; cdr3_aa: CASSSDTGELFF
j_call: TRBJ2-3; d_call: .; v_call: TRBV7-2; clone_size: .; cdr3_nt: TGTGCCAGCAGCTCTACTAGCTTTACGCAGTATTTT; cdr3_aa: CASSSTSFTQYF
j_call: TRBJ2-1; d_call: .; v_call: TRBV24-1; clone_size: .; cdr3_nt: TGTGCCACCAGTGACACGGGACTTTTTGAGCAGTTCTTC; cdr3_aa: CATSDTGLFEQFF
j_call: TRBJ2-1; d_call: .; v_call: TRBV7-8; clone_size: .; cdr3_nt: TGTGCCAGCAGCTTGGTTGGCGGGACGTCTTCCTACAATGAGCAGTTCTTC; cdr3_aa: CASSLVGGTSSYNEQFF
j_call: TRBJ1-5; d_call: .; v_call: TRBV29-1; clone_size: once; cdr3_nt: TGCAGCGTTGAAGTTGGAAACAATCAGCCCCAGCATTTT; cdr3_aa: CSVEVGNNQPQHF
j_call: TRBJ1-4; d_call: .; v_call: TRBV10-3; clone_size: .; cdr3_nt: TGTGCCATCAGTGAGTCTGGGGGGACTAATGAAAAACTGTTTTTT; cdr3_aa: CAISESGGTNEKLFF
j_call: TRBJ1-6; d_call: .; v_call: TRBV10-1; clone_size: once; cdr3_nt: TGCGCCAGCAGTGAGACCGGGACTTCACCCCTCCACTTT; cdr3_aa: CASSETGTSPLHF
j_call: TRBJ1-6; d_call: .; v_call: TRBV19; clone_size: .; cdr3_nt: TGTGCCAGTAGTATAGACCTCGCGGGGAATTCACCCCTCCACTTT; cdr3_aa: CASSIDLAGNSPLHF
j_call: TRBJ1-4; d_call: TRBD1; v_call: TRBV18; clone_size: .; cdr3_nt: TGTGCCAGCTCATCACAGGGGGCTGTCGGGGAAAAACTGTTTTTT; cdr3_aa: CASSSQGAVGEKLFF
j_call: TRBJ2-7; d_call: .; v_call: TRBV3-1/TRBV3-2; clone_size: .; cdr3_nt: TGTGCCAGCAGCCATCCCAGGGGACGCCATTGGGAGCAGTACTTC; cdr3_aa: CASSHPRGRHWEQYF
j_call: TRBJ1-1; d_call: TRBD1; v_call: TRBV14; clone_size: .; cdr3_nt: TGTGCCAGCAGCCGCTCATGGGGAGGACAGGGGAACACTGAAGCTTTCTTT; cdr3_aa: CASSRSWGGQGNTEAFF
j_call: TRBJ2-7; d_call: .; v_call: TRBV5-6; clone_size: .; cdr3_nt: TGTGCCAGCAGCTTGGGGGGTTTAGAGCAGTACTTC; cdr3_aa: CASSLGGLEQYF
j_call: TRBJ1-4; d_call: .; v_call: TRBV7-9; clone_size: .; cdr3_nt: TGTGCCAGCAGCTTATTCATGAGGGCGGCCGGGGGAGAAAAACTGTTTTTT; cdr3_aa: CASSLFMRAAGGEKLFF
j_call: TRBJ1-4; d_call: TRBD1; v_call: TRBV4-1; clone_size: .; cdr3_nt: TGCGCCAGCAGCCAGGACCCCCACAGGGGGTGGGATGAAAAACTGTTTTTT; cdr3_aa: CASSQDPHRGWDEKLFF
j_call: TRBJ2-5; d_call: TRBD2; v_call: TRBV5-1; clone_size: .; cdr3_nt: TGCGCCAGCAGCCCCGGGGTAGCGGGGCCCCACCAAGAGACCCAGTACTTC; cdr3_aa: CASSPGVAGPHQETQYF
j_call: TRBJ1-2; d_call: TRBD1; v_call: TRBV5-4; clone_size: .; cdr3_nt: TGTGCCAGCAGCCCTGGGACAGGTCCGGCCTATGGCTACACCTTC; cdr3_aa: CASSPGTGPAYGYTF
j_call: TRBJ2-7; d_call: TRBD1; v_call: TRBV6-5; clone_size: .; cdr3_nt: TGTGCCAGCAGGCCGGGACAGGGGAGTTACGAGCAGTACTTC; cdr3_aa: CASRPGQGSYEQYF
j_call: TRBJ2-1; d_call: .; v_call: TRBV11-2; clone_size: .; cdr3_nt: TGTGCCAGCAGCCTCCCCGTGCGTTACGATGAGCAGTTCTTC; cdr3_aa: CASSLPVRYDEQFF
j_call: TRBJ1-4; d_call: .; v_call: TRBV19; clone_size: .; cdr3_nt: TGTGCCAGTCAACCAAAGTTGGCAGATGAAAAACTGTTTTTT; cdr3_aa: CASQPKLADEKLFF
j_call: TRBJ2-5; d_call: TRBD2; v_call: TRBV11-2; clone_size: .; cdr3_nt: TGTGCCAGCAGCTTAAAGCGTAGGACTAGCGGGGGCGAGACCCAGTACTTC; cdr3_aa: CASSLKRRTSGGETQYF
j_call: TRBJ2-3; d_call: .; v_call: TRBV7-2; clone_size: .; cdr3_nt: TGTGCCAGCAGCCCCGTTGGAGGGTCCACAGATACGCAGTATTTT; cdr3_aa: CASSPVGGSTDTQYF
j_call: TRBJ1-2; d_call: .; v_call: TRBV2; clone_size: few; cdr3_nt: TGTGCCAGCAGTGAGTCTACAACGCTGACCTATGGCTACACCTTC; cdr3_aa: CASSESTTLTYGYTF
j_call: TRBJ2-3; d_call: .; v_call: TRBV19; clone_size: .; cdr3_nt: TGTGCCAGTAGTGATGGGGGCGCGCGGGTAGATACGCAGTATTTT; cdr3_aa: CASSDGGARVDTQYF
j_call: TRBJ1-3; d_call: TRBD1; v_call: TRBV6-6; clone_size: .; cdr3_nt: TGTGCCAGCAGTTACGACACAGGGGGCGTTGGAAACACCATATATTTT; cdr3_aa: CASSYDTGGVGNTIYF
j_call: TRBJ1-3; d_call: .; v_call: TRBV4-1; clone_size: .; cdr3_nt: TGCGCCAGCAGCCAAGGACAGAGCTCTGGAAACACCATATATTTT; cdr3_aa: CASSQGQSSGNTIYF
j_call: TRBJ2-1; d_call: TRBD1; v_call: TRBV7-2; clone_size: .; cdr3_nt: TGTGCCAGCAGCTTAGCGCGACAGGGCTACAATGAGCAGTTCTTC; cdr3_aa: CASSLARQGYNEQFF
j_call: TRBJ1-3; d_call: .; v_call: TRBV7-9; clone_size: .; cdr3_nt: TGTGCCAGCAGCTTAGTGTTGGGGCCTGGAAACACCATATATTTT; cdr3_aa: CASSLVLGPGNTIYF
j_call: TRBJ1-5; d_call: .; v_call: TRBV5-5; clone_size: .; cdr3_nt: TGTGCCAGCAGCTTGTCAGGCAATCAGCCCCAGCATTTT; cdr3_aa: CASSLSGNQPQHF
j_call: TRBJ2-2; d_call: TRBD1; v_call: TRBV10-3; clone_size: .; cdr3_nt: TGTGCCATCAGTGAGGAGCTTGGGGACAGGGGGCCCACCGGGGAGCTGTTTTTT; cdr3_aa: CAISEELGDRGPTGELFF
j_call: TRBJ1-1; d_call: .; v_call: TRBV24-1; clone_size: once; cdr3_nt: TGTGCCACCCGCGGGACGGGGAACACTGAAGCTTTCTTT; cdr3_aa: CATRGTGNTEAFF
j_call: TRBJ2-3; d_call: TRBD1; v_call: TRBV27; clone_size: once; cdr3_nt: TGTGCCAGCAGGTTTACAGGGGGCGTCGCAGATACGCAGTATTTT; cdr3_aa: CASRFTGGVADTQYF
j_call: TRBJ1-2; d_call: .; v_call: TRBV5-1; clone_size: .; cdr3_nt: TGCGCCAGCAGCGGGACAAAAACTAACTATGGCTACACCTTC; cdr3_aa: CASSGTKTNYGYTF
j_call: TRBJ1-1; d_call: .; v_call: TRBV7-9; clone_size: .; cdr3_nt: TGTGCCAGCAGCTTTATGGGGACTGAAGCTTTCTTT; cdr3_aa: CASSFMGTEAFF
j_call: TRBJ2-1; d_call: .; v_call: TRBV12-2; clone_size: .; cdr3_nt: TGTGCAAGTCGCTTGGGTAGAGGGGGGCTCTCCTACAATGAGCAGTTCTTC; cdr3_aa: CASRLGRGGLSYNEQFF
j_call: TRBJ1-6; d_call: .; v_call: TRBV6-5; clone_size: .; cdr3_nt: TGTGCCAGCAGTTACGAGGAATTTTCACCCCTCCACTTT; cdr3_aa: CASSYEEFSPLHF
j_call: TRBJ2-3; d_call: .; v_call: TRBV10-1; clone_size: .; cdr3_nt: TGCGCCACCGGGGGCTTTTCCCTAGATACGCAGTATTTT; cdr3_aa: CATGGFSLDTQYF
j_call: TRBJ2-1; d_call: .; v_call: TRBV5-1; clone_size: .; cdr3_nt: TGCGCCAGCAGCCCGGGGAACAATGAGCAGTTCTTC; cdr3_aa: CASSPGNNEQFF
j_call: TRBJ2-2; d_call: .; v_call: TRBV4-3; clone_size: .; cdr3_nt: TGCGCCAGCAGCCAAGCCAACCTCAACACCGGGGAGCTGTTTTTT; cdr3_aa: CASSQANLNTGELFF
j_call: TRBJ2-7; d_call: TRBD1; v_call: TRBV2; clone_size: few; cdr3_nt: TGTGCTATACAATCGGGACAGGGCTCTTACGAGCAGTACTTC; cdr3_aa: CAIQSGQGSYEQYF
j_call: TRBJ2-1; d_call: .; v_call: TRBV12-3/TRBV12-4; clone_size: .; cdr3_nt: TGTGCCAGCAGAAGAATACTAGCCAATGAGCAGTTCTTC; cdr3_aa: CASRRILANEQFF
j_call: TRBJ2-7; d_call: .; v_call: TRBV7-9; clone_size: .; cdr3_nt: TGTGCCAGCAGCTTAGCTTCGCCCTACGAGCAGTACTTC; cdr3_aa: CASSLASPYEQYF
j_call: TRBJ1-1; d_call: .; v_call: TRBV27; clone_size: .; cdr3_nt: TGTGCCAGCTCCCCCAATCCGAGGGGGACTGAAGCTTTCTTT; cdr3_aa: CASSPNPRGTEAFF